This T cell receptor beta chain is from a study of T cell responses to AZD1222 COVID-19 vaccine. Study results and limitations: At baseline, seropositivity was found in only a handful of AZD1222 recipients. Close to half of spike-specific TCRs reportedly recognize unmutated variant regions.

Turning to this clone: Its specificity is not known.

Data came from immunoSEQ multiplex PCR; TCRdb stores just in-frame clones and leaves some out. The top ten hold around 9.6% of the sample, which has some 100,000 clones, over 75% seen once. Trimming pared 6 bases from V and 7 bases from J, leaving 12 bases between. Looked up from germline, CDR1 is DFQATT and CDR2 is SNEGSKA (reference sequence). This CDR3 comprises 11 residues. The receptor comes from an adult in good health. The sequenced sample was peripheral blood, obtained on day 0 of AZD1222 vaccination. The chain carries TRBV20-1 and TRBJ1-1; D is perhaps TRBD1 (6 bases). The CDR3, as DNA: TGCAGTGCCCGTCCAGGGGTTGAAGCTTTCTTT. This gives the protein CSARPGVEAFF.